Here is one T cell receptor beta chain with its context. The data originate from a study of blood T cell repertoires in COVID-19. Looking at the study overall: Collection of acute and convalescent COVID-19 samples took place in the United States, Italy and Spain.

Assay: immunoSEQ multiplex PCR; the TCRdb copy retains only in-frame clones and omits some. The table includes 80,000 to 100,000 clones, approximately 81% detected once. The clonotype was recovered from a man aged 55 to 70 with acute or convalescent COVID-19. The sample taken for sequencing was peripheral blood.

As DNA, the CDR3 is TGCAGCGTTGAAGGGTTTCCGGGACAGGGGGACACTGAAGCTTTCTTT. It translates to CSVEGFPGQGDTEAFF. The chain joins TRBV29-1 to TRBJ1-1; TRBD1 aligns across 11 bases. The CDR3 spans 16 residues. The germline V gene has CDR1 SQVTM and CDR2 ANQGSEA. The V segment lost 1 base and the J segment 3 bases; nucleotides outside the gene matches: 7.